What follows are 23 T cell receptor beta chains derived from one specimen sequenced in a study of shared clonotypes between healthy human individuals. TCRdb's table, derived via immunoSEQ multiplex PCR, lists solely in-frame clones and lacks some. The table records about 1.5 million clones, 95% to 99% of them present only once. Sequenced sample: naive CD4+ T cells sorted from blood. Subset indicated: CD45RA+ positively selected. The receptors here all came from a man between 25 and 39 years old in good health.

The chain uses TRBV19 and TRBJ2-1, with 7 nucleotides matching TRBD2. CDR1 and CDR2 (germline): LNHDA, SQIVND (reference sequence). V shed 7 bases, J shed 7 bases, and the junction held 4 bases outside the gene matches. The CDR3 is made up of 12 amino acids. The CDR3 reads CASMTSLNEQFF. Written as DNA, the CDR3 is TGTGCCAGTATGACTAGCCTAAATGAGCAGTTCTTC.

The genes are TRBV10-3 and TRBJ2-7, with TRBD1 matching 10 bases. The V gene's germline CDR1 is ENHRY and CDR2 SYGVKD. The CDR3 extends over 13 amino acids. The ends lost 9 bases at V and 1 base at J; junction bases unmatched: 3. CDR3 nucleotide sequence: TGTGCCATAGGGACAGGGGTTTCCTACGAGCAGTACTTC. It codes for CAIGTGVSYEQYF.

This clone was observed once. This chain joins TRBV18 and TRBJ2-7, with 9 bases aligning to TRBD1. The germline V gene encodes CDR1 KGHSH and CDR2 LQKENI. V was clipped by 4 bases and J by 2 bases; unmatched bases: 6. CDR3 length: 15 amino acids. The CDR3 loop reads CASSRRGTGTYEQYF. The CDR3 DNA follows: TGTGCCAGCTCACGGCGGGGGACAGGGACCTACGAGCAGTACTTC.

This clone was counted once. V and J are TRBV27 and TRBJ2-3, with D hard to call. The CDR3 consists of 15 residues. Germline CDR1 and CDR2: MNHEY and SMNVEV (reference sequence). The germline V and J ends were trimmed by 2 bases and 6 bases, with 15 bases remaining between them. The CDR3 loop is CASSLNQLTRDTQYF. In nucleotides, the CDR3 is TGTGCCAGCAGTTTAAATCAATTAACCCGGGATACGCAGTATTTT.

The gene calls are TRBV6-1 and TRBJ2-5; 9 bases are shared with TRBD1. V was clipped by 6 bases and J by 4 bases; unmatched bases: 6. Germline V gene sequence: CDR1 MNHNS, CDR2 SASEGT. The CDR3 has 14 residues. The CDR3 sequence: CASRQKTGGETQYF. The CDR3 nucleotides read TGTGCCAGCAGACAGAAGACAGGGGGAGAGACCCAGTACTTC.

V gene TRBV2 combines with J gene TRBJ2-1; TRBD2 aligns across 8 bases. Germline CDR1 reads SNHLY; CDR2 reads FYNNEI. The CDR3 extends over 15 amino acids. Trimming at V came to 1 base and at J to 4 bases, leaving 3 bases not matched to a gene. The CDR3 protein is CASSEEASGYNEQFF. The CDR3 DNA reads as TGTGCCAGCAGTGAAGAGGCTAGCGGGTACAATGAGCAGTTCTTC.

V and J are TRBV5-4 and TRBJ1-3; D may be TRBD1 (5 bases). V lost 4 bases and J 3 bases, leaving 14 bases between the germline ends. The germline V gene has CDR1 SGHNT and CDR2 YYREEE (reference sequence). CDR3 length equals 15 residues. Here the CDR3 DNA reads TGTGCCAGCAGCATCAAAGGGGTCGATGGAAACACCATATATTTT. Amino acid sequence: CASSIKGVDGNTIYF.

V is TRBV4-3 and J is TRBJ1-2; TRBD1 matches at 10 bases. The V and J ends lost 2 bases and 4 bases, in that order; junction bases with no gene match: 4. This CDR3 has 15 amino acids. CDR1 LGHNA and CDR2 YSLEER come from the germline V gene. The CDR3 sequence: CASSQRQGASYGYTF. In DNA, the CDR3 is TGCGCCAGCAGCCAACGACAGGGGGCGAGCTATGGCTACACCTTC.

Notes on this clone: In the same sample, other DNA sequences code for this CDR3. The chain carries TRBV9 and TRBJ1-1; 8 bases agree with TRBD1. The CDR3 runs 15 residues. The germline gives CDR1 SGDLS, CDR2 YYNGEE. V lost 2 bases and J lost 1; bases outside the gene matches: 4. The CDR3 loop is CASSVGDRTNTEAFF. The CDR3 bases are TGTGCCAGCAGCGTGGGGGACAGGACGAACACTGAAGCTTTCTTT. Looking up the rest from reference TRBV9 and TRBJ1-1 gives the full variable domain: DSGVTQTPKHLITATGQRVTLRCSPRSGDLSVYWYQQSLDQGLQFLIQYYNGEERAKGNILERFSAQQFPDLHSELNLSSLELGDSALYFCASSVGDRTNTEAFFGQGTRLTVV.

The CDR3 is CASSSGQGAETQYF. The CDR3 DNA reads as TGTGCCAGCAGCTCAGGACAGGGTGCAGAGACCCAGTACTTC. The chain couples TRBV11-3 to TRBJ2-5, with TRBD1 matching over 8 bases. Germline CDR1 reads SGHNT; CDR2 reads YENEEA. V dropped 4 bases and J dropped 4; count of bases not matched to a gene: 5. CDR3 length equals 14 residues.

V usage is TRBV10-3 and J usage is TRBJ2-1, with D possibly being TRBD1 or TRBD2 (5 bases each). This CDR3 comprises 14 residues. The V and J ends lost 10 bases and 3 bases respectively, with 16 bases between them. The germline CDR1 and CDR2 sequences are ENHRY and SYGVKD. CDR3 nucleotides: TGTGCCACCCTTGGGGGATGGGGCTACAATGAGCAGTTCTTC. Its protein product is CATLGGWGYNEQFF.

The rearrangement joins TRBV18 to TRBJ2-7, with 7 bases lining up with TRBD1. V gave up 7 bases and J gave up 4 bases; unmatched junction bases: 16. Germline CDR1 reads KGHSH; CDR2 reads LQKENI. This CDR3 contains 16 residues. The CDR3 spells CASFPAPGTGAYEQYF. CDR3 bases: TGTGCCAGCTTCCCCGCTCCGGGAACAGGGGCTTACGAGCAGTACTTC.

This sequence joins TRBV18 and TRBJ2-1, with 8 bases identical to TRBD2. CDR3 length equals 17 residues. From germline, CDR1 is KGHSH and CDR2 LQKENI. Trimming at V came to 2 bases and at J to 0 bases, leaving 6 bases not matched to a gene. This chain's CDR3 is CASSPSLAGLSYNEQFF. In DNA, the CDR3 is TGTGCCAGCTCACCATCTCTAGCGGGCCTCTCCTACAATGAGCAGTTCTTC.

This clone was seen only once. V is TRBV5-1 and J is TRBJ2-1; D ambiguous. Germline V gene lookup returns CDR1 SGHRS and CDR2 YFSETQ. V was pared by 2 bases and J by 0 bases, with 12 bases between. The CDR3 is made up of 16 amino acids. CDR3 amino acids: CASSFILTHSYNEQFF. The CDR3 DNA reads TGCGCCAGCAGCTTCATTCTCACTCACTCCTACAATGAGCAGTTCTTC.

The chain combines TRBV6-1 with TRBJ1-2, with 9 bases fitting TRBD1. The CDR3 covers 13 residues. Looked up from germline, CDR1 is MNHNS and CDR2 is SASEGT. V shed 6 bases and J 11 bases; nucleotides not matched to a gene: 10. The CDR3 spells CASRGIGQGTYTF. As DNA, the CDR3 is TGTGCCAGCAGGGGAATAGGACAGGGGACATACACCTTC.

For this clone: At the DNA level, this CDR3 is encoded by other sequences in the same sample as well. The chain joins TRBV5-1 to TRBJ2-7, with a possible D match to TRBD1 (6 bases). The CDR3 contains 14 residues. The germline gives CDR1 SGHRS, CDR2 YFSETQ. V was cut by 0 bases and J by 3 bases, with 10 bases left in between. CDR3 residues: CASSLGRGSYEQYF. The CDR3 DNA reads TGCGCCAGCAGCTTGGGTAGGGGGAGCTACGAGCAGTACTTC.

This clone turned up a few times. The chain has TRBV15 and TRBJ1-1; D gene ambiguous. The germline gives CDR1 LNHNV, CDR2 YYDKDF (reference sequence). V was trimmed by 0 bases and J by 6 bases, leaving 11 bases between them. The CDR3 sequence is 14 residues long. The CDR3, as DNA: TGTGCCACCAGCAGAGATCGGGATCGAGCTGAAGCTTTCTTT. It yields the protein CATSRDRDRAEAFF.

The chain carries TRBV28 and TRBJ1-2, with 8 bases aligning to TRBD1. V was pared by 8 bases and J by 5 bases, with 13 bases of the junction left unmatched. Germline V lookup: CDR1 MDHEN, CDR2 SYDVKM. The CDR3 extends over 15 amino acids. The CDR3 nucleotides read TGTGCCAGCGTGGGGAAGGGGACAGGCCTTTATGGCTACACCTTC. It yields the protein CASVGKGTGLYGYTF.

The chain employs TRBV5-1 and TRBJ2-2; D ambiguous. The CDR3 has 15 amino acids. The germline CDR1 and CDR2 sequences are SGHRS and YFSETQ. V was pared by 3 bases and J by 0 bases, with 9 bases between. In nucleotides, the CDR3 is TGCGCCAGCAGCTACAGAGGAGCGAACACCGGGGAGCTGTTTTTT. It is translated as CASSYRGANTGELFF.

CDR3 sequence reads: CSALVTSGISEQYF. The CDR3 nucleotides read TGCAGCGCACTAGTGACTAGCGGGATCTCCGAGCAGTACTTC. The chain has TRBV29-1 and TRBJ2-7; 11 bases match TRBD2. The CDR3 loop spans 14 amino acids. V lost 7 bases and J lost 6; bases outside the gene matches: 11. Germline loops: CDR1 SQVTM, CDR2 ANQGSEA.

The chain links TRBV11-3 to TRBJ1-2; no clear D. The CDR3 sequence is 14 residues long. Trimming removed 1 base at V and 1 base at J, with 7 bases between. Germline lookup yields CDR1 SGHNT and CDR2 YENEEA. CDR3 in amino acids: CASSLVAGNYGYTF. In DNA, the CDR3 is TGTGCCAGCAGCTTAGTGGCAGGTAACTATGGCTACACCTTC.

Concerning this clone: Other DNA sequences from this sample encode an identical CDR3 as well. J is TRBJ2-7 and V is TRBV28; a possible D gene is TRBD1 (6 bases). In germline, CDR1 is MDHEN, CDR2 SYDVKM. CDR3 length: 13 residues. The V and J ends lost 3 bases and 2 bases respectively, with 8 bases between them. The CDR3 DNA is TGTGCCAGCAGTTTGACAGGTCCCTACGAGCAGTACTTC. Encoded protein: CASSLTGPYEQYF. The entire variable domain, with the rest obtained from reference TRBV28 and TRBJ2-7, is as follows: DVKVTQSSRYLVKRTGEKVFLECVQDMDHENMFWYRQDPGLGLRLIYFSYDVKMKEKGDIPEGYSVSREKKERFSLILESASTNQTSMYLCASSLTGPYEQYFGPGTRLTVT.

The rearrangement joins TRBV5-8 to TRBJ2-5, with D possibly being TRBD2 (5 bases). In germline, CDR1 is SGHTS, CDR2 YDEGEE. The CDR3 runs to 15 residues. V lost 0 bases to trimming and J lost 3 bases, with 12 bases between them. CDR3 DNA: TGTGCCAGCAGCTTGGCCGGCGGGTTGGAAGAGACCCAGTACTTC. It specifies CASSLAGGLEETQYF.